These T cell receptor beta chains were read from a single sample in a study of radiotherapy plus CTLA-4 blockade in lung cancer. Method: immunoSEQ multiplex PCR; TCRdb's copy keeps in-frame clones and lacks some. The sample has tens of thousands of clones, roughly 79% seen once. Specimen: peripheral blood, collected from a patient treated with radiotherapy plus ipilimumab. The receptors originated from a human donor with non-small cell lung cancer who had a partial response to radiotherapy plus ipilimumab. Some clones in this sample may be carry-over from other donors' samples. CDR3s include the opening cysteine and the closing phenylalanine or tryptophan. A D gene is named only where the DNA matches it firmly. A row's size may be missing; if present it is once, few, many or a size class.

d_call cdr3_length j_call v_call clone_size cdr3_nt cdr3_aa
- 17 TRBJ1-5 TRBV4-1 - TGCGCCAGCAGCCAAGAGTGGGGTAGGAGGGTAGGCCAGCCCCAGCATTTT CASSQEWGRRVGQPQHF
TRBD1 16 TRBJ1-1 TRBV5-3 - TGTGCCAGAAGCTTTGCATCAGGGGGCTCGAACACTGAAGCTTTCTTT CARSFASGGSNTEAFF
- 15 TRBJ2-3 TRBV6-5 few TGTGCCAGCAGTTACGGCGGGGAGAACACAGATACGCAGTATTTT CASSYGGENTDTQYF
TRBD2 15 TRBJ2-2 TRBV7-9 - TGTGCCAGCAAGGGTAATAGCGGGACAACCGGGGAGCTGTTTTTT CASKGNSGTTGELFF
- 13 TRBJ1-5 TRBV30 - TGTGCCTGGAGCGCGGGGATGAATCAGCCCCAGCATTTT CAWSAGMNQPQHF
TRBD2 16 TRBJ2-3 TRBV7-9 - TGTGCCAGCAGCTTATGGTCGCGGGGGGTTTTACATACGCAGTATTTT CASSLWSRGVLHTQYF
TRBD1 14 TRBJ1-6 TRBV5-1 - TGCGCCAGCAGTAGGGACAGCAGTAATTCACCCCTCCACTTT CASSRDSSNSPLHF
TRBD2 13 TRBJ2-7 TRBV28 - TGTGTTGCGGGGGGGAGGGGTACCTACGAGCAGTACTTC CVAGGRGTYEQYF
- 14 TRBJ2-5 TRBV6-1 - TGTGCCAGCACCGTCGGGGACAACCAAGAGACCCAGTACTTC CASTVGDNQETQYF
- 16 TRBJ1-2 TRBV2 - TGTGCCAGCAGTGAAGCCGGTTGGGGCGCCGGCTATGGCTACACCTTC CASSEAGWGAGYGYTF
- 15 TRBJ1-4 TRBV7-2 - TGTGCCAGCAGCTTTGTTTTCTCAACTAATGAAGAACTGTTTTTT CASSFVFSTNEELFF
TRBD1 15 TRBJ1-6 TRBV6-5 few TGTGCCAGCAGTTACTCGGACAGGGTTCTTTCACCCCTCCACTTT CASSYSDRVLSPLHF
- 15 TRBJ1-4 TRBV27 few TGTGCCAGCAGTTTCCAGGGGCCTCGCCGAGGAAAACTGTTTTTT CASSFQGPRRGKLFF
TRBD1 18 TRBJ2-7 TRBV11-2 once TGTGCCAGCAGCTTAGGACCTACCGGGACAGGGGGGTTCGGCGAGCAGTACTTC CASSLGPTGTGGFGEQYF
- 15 TRBJ2-7 TRBV4-2 - TGTGCCAGCAGCCAAGGGGCCGGGGTGGGCTACGAGCAGTACTTC CASSQGAGVGYEQYF
TRBD1 14 TRBJ1-5 TRBV2 - TGTGCCAGCAGTCTACAGGGGTACAATCAGCCCCAGCATTTT CASSLQGYNQPQHF
TRBD2 17 TRBJ2-1 TRBV4-2 - TGTGCCAGCAGCCAAGGAGATTTAGCGGGTATTCTCACTGAGCAGTTCTTC CASSQGDLAGILTEQFF
- 11 TRBJ2-7 TRBV20-1 - TGCAGTGCGTCCCATGGGCACGAGCAGTACTTC CSASHGHEQYF
- 15 TRBJ2-1 TRBV9 - TGTGCCAGCAGCGTCACCGGGACTCCTTACAATGAGCAGTTCTTC CASSVTGTPYNEQFF
TRBD1 13 TRBJ2-3 TRBV7-2 - TGTGCCAGCAGCTTCCAGGGGGATGATACGCAGTATTTT CASSFQGDDTQYF
- 15 TRBJ1-4 TRBV5-4 - TGTGCCAGCAGCCGCAACACAGGGACTAATGAAAAACTGTTTTTT CASSRNTGTNEKLFF
TRBD1 14 TRBJ2-7 TRBV6-6 - TGTGCCAGCAGTTACTCCAGGGGGTCCTACGAGCAGTACTTC CASSYSRGSYEQYF
TRBD1 14 TRBJ1-1 TRBV4-3 - TGCGCCAGCAGCCGCGGACAGGGGAACACTGAAGCTTTCTTT CASSRGQGNTEAFF
- 15 TRBJ2-7 TRBV11-3 - TGTGCCAGCAGCCCCTCACGAGGCGCGGTCCACGAGCAGTACTTC CASSPSRGAVHEQYF
- 12 TRBJ2-3 TRBV7-8 - TGTGCCAGCAGCGGCCGCACAGATACGCAGTATTTT CASSGRTDTQYF
- 15 TRBJ1-1 TRBV7-2 - TGTGCCAGCAGCTGGGGGGGGGATGGTGGCACTGAAGCTTTCTTT CASSWGGDGGTEAFF
TRBD1 14 TRBJ2-3 TRBV6-6 - TGTGCCAGCAGTTACCGACAGGGATCAGATACGCAGTATTTT CASSYRQGSDTQYF
- 18 TRBJ2-1 TRBV11-2 - TGTGCCAGCAGCTTAAGGAGCATTTTTAGAAACTCCTACAATGAGCAGTTCTTC CASSLRSIFRNSYNEQFF
- 15 TRBJ2-5 TRBV14 - TGTGCCAGCAGCCCCGGATCGACCCGGGGAGAGACCCAGTACTTC CASSPGSTRGETQYF
- 15 TRBJ2-4 TRBV15 - TGTGCCACCAGCGGGGGCTCGAATGGCAAAAACATTCAGTACTTC CATSGGSNGKNIQYF
- 11 TRBJ1-1 TRBV7-2 few TGTGCCAGCAGCCCCGACAGAGAAGCTTTCTTT CASSPDREAFF
TRBD2 16 TRBJ2-3 TRBV4-3 - TGCGCCAGCAGCCAAGTTTCGGCGGGGGACACAGATACGCAGTATTTT CASSQVSAGDTDTQYF
- 15 TRBJ1-1 TRBV10-2 few TGCGCCAGCAGTGATTGGGAGGGATCGGGCACTGAAGCTTTCTTT CASSDWEGSGTEAFF
- 12 TRBJ1-2 TRBV7-8 - TGTGCCAGCAGCCAGGGGAACTATGGCTACACCTTC CASSQGNYGYTF
- 13 TRBJ2-2 TRBV15 - TGTGCCACCAGCAGAGTAATTGCCGGGGAGCTGTTTTTT CATSRVIAGELFF
TRBD1 15 TRBJ2-7 TRBV7-9 - TGTGCCAGCAGCTTACTAAACAGGGGAAACTACGAGCAGTACTTC CASSLLNRGNYEQYF
- 12 TRBJ2-7 TRBV10-3 few TGTGCCATCAGAGAGACAGGCTACGAGCAGTACTTC CAIRETGYEQYF
TRBD1 14 TRBJ1-5 TRBV6-4 - TGTGCCGCCTGGGACAGGGGTGGCAATCAGCCCCAGCATTTT CAAWDRGGNQPQHF
- 15 TRBJ2-6 TRBV5-1 - TGCGCCAGCAGCTTAGAGAGCTCTGGGGCCAACGTCCTGACTTTC CASSLESSGANVLTF
TRBD2 15 TRBJ2-7 TRBV5-1 - TGCGCCAGCAGCGGGACTAGCGGGAGGGCCTCCGAGCAGTACTTC CASSGTSGRASEQYF
TRBD2 18 TRBJ2-6 TRBV7-3 - TGTGCCAGCAGCTTAAACCGCGGGGGGGCGGGAGGGGCCAACGTCCTGACTTTC CASSLNRGGAGGANVLTF
TRBD1 15 TRBJ1-1 TRBV7-2 - TGTGCCAGCAGCCCACGGGGACAGGGTTTCACTGAAGCTTTCTTT CASSPRGQGFTEAFF
- 13 TRBJ2-7 TRBV27 - TGTGCCAGCAGGAGGGAACCTACCTACGAGCAGTACTTC CASRREPTYEQYF
TRBD1 15 TRBJ2-2 TRBV6-5 - TGTGCCAGCAGTGGGACAGGGGGCTCGACCGGGGAGCTGTTTTTT CASSGTGGSTGELFF
TRBD1 13 TRBJ1-2 TRBV5-1 - TGCGCCAGCAGCCAAGGACAGGGGACTCTCTACACCTTC CASSQGQGTLYTF
TRBD2 17 TRBJ2-2 TRBV7-3 - TGTGCCAGCAGCTTAATTCTGGCGGGGGGAACGACCGGGGAGCTGTTTTTT CASSLILAGGTTGELFF
TRBD2 16 TRBJ2-2 TRBV11-2 - TGTGCCAGCAGCTTACTCGCGGGAGGAAACACCGGGGAGCTGTTTTTT CASSLLAGGNTGELFF
TRBD1 13 TRBJ1-2 TRBV28 - TGTGCCAGCAGCGACCCGACAGGGTTCGGCTACACCTTC CASSDPTGFGYTF
TRBD1 16 TRBJ2-7 TRBV27 - TGTGCCAGCAGTTTAATTCTCCGGGACAGGGTGCACGAGCAGTACTTC CASSLILRDRVHEQYF
- 14 TRBJ1-1 TRBV10-2 - TGCGCCAGCAGTGAGTCGAGGGTTATGACTGAAGCTTTCTTT CASSESRVMTEAFF
TRBD1 15 TRBJ1-3 TRBV7-2 once TGTGCCAGCAGCCTTGGGACAGGGGGTAGGAACACCATATATTTT CASSLGTGGRNTIYF
- 17 TRBJ2-2 TRBV21-1 - TGTGCCAGCAGCAAAGCGGGGCAGGGCATTAACACCGGGGAGCTGTTTTTT CASSKAGQGINTGELFF